This T cell receptor beta chain was found in a study of T cells in Graves' hyperthyroidism and ophthalmopathy. Broader study findings: Separation of ophthalmopathy from stable hyperthyroidism was achieved by a 13 V-J model. Appearing also in blood were most of the thyroid clonotypes expanded above 0.001.

RNA transcripts gave rise to amplified TCR beta CDR3 regions. In the first-round RT-PCR of the TCR CDR3, the HTBI primer set was used. Each CDR3 protein is one row after TCRdb ran MiXCR on the multiplex PCR reads. The sample lists a few hundred thousand distinct CDR3 sequences, just over 45% occurring once. Lactation, pregnancy, other autoimmune disease or uncontrolled infection led to exclusion of patients. Diagnostic decisions used clinical symptoms, serum thyroxine and TRAb, thyroid ultrasound and orbital computed tomography. Comments on this clonotype: No antigen is known for it.

CDR3 length: 16 residues. V shed 5 bases and J shed 1 base, with 15 bases lying between them. CDR1 is MNHEY, CDR2 SVGAGI, per germline. This sequence joins TRBV6-5 and TRBJ1-5; D gene ambiguous. Sequenced sample: peripheral blood or thyroid tissue (not recorded which). The TCR originated in an adult woman with Graves' disease, either hyperthyroidism or ophthalmopathy (not recorded which). CDR3 in DNA: TGTGCCAGCAGTATACTAAGGGTAACGAGCAATCAGCCCCAGCATTTT. This gives the protein CASSILRVTSNQPQHF.